This T cell receptor beta chain comes out of a study of blood T cell repertoires in COVID-19. The V gene lost 5 bases and the J gene lost 0 bases, with 14 bases spanning the gap. The germline V gene encodes CDR1 LNHNV and CDR2 YYDKDF (reference sequence). The CDR3 loop spans 16 amino acids. Data came from immunoSEQ multiplex PCR; TCRdb stores just in-frame clones and leaves some out. The sample lists some 310,000 clones; about 90% were seen once. Seattle researchers signed up patients amid active infection and tracked them longitudinally. J is TRBJ1-3 and V is TRBV15; the D is unclear. The sequenced sample consisted of peripheral blood. The receptor comes from a middle-aged woman with COVID-19, enrolled during active disease. The CDR3 here is CATSFSQLSSGNTIYF. For the CDR3, the DNA is TGTGCCACCAGCTTTTCACAGTTATCCTCTGGAAACACCATATATTTT. Variable domain in full (rest from reference TRBV15 and TRBJ1-3): DAMVIQNPRYQVTQFGKPVTLSCSQTLNHNVMYWYQQKSSQAPKLLFHYYDKDFNNEADTPDNFQSRRPNTSFCFLDIRSPGLGDTAMYLCATSFSQLSSGNTIYFGEGSWLTVV.